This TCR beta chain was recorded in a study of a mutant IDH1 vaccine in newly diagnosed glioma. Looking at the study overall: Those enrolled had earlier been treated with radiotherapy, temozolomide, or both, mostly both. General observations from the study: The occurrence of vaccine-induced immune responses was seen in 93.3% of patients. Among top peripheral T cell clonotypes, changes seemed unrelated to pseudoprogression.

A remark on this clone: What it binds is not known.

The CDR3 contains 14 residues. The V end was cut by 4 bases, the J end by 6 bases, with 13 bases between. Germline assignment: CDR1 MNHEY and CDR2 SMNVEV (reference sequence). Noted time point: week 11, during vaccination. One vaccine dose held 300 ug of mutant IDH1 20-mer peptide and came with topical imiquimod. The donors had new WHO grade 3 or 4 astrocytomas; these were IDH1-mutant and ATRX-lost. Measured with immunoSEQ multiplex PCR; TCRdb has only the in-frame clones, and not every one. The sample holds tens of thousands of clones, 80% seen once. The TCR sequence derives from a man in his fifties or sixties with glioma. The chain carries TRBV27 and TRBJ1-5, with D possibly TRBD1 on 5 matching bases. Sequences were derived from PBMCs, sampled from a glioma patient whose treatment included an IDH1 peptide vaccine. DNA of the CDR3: TGTGCCAGCAGTTATGGGGGACGGGGTCAGCCCCAGCATTTT. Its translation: CASSYGGRGQPQHF.